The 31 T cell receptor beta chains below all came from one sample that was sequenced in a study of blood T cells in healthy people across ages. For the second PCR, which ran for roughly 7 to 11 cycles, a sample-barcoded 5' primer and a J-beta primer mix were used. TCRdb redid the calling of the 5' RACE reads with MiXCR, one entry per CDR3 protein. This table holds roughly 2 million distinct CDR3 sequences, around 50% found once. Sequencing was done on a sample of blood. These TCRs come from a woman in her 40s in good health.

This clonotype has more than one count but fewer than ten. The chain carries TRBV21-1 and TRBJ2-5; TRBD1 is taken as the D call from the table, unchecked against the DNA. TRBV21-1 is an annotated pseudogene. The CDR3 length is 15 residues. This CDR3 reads CASSWTGGKEETQYF. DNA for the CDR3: TGTGCCAGCTCCTGGACAGGGGGAAAGGAAGAGACCCAGTACTTC.

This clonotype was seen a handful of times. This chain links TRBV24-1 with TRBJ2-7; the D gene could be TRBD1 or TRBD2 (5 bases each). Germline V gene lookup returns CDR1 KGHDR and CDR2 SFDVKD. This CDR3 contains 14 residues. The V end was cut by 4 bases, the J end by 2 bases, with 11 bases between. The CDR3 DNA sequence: TGTGCCACCAGTGAGGCCGGGGCCACCTACGAGCAGTACTTC. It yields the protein CATSEAGATYEQYF.

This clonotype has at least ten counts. CDR3 nucleotides: TGTGCCAGCAGCACAAACTATGGCTACACCTTC. This translates into CASSTNYGYTF. The chain couples TRBV6-1 to TRBJ1-2; no definite D call. The V end was cut by 6 bases, the J end by 2 bases, with 4 bases between. This CDR3 is built from 11 residues. The germline V gene encodes CDR1 MNHNS and CDR2 SASEGT.

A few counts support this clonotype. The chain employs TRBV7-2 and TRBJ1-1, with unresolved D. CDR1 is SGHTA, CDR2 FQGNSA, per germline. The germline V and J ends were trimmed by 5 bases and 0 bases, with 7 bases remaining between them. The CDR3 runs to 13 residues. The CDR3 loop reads CASSPPVNTEAFF. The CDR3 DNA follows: TGTGCCAGCAGCCCCCCGGTGAACACTGAAGCTTTCTTT.

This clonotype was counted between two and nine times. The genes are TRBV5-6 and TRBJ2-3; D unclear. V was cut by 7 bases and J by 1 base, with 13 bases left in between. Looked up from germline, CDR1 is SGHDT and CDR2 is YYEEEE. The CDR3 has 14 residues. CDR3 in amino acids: CASRRDLGTDTQYF. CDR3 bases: TGTGCCAGCCGAAGGGATTTAGGCACAGATACGCAGTATTTT.

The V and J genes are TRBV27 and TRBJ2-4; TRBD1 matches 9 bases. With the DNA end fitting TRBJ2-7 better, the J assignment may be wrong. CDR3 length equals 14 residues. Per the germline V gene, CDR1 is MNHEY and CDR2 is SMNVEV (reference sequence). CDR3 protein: CASSTWDRAYEQYF. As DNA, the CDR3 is TGTGCCAGCAGTACCTGGGACAGGGCGTACGAGCAGTACTTC.

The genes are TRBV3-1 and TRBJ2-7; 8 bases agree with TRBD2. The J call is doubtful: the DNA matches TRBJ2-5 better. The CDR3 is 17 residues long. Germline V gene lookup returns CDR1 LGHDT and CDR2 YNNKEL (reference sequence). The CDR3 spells CASSQETSEYLKETQYF. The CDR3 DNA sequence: TGTGCCAGCAGCCAAGAGACTAGCGAATACTTAAAAGAGACCCAGTACTTC.

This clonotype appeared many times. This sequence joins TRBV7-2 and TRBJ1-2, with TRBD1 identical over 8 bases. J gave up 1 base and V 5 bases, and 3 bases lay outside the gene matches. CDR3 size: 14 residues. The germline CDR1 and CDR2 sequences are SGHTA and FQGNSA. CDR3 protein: CASSADRGNYGYTF. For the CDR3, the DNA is TGTGCCAGCAGCGCCGACAGGGGTAACTATGGCTACACCTTC.

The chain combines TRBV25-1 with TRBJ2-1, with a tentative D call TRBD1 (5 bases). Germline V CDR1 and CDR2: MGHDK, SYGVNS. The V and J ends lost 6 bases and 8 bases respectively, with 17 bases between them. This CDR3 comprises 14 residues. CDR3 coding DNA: TGTGCCAGCAGAAGAGCCCAGGGTACTCATGAGCAGTTCTTC. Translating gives CASRRAQGTHEQFF.

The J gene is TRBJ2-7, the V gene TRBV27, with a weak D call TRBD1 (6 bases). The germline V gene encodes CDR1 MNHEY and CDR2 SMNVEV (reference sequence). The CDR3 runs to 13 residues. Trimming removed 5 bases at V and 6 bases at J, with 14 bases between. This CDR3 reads CASSIHRAGEQYF. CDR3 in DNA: TGTGCCAGCAGTATACACAGGGCGGGCGAGCAGTACTTC.

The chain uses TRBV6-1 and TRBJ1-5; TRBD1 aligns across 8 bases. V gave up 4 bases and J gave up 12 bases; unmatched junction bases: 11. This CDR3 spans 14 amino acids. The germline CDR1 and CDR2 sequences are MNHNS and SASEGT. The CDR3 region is CASSGLGQGLDQHF. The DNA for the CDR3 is TGTGCCAGCAGTGGACTTGGACAGGGCTTAGACCAGCATTTT.

In nucleotides, the CDR3 is TGTGCCACCAGTGATCCGACAGGCCCCCATGAAAAACTGTTTTTT. Translation gives CATSDPTGPHEKLFF. This rearrangement joins TRBV24-1 to TRBJ1-4; a possible D gene is TRBD1 (6 bases). With 3 bases removed from V and 6 bases from J, the gap between germline ends came to 13 bases. Germline V CDR1 and CDR2: KGHDR, SFDVKD. This CDR3 is 15 amino acids long.

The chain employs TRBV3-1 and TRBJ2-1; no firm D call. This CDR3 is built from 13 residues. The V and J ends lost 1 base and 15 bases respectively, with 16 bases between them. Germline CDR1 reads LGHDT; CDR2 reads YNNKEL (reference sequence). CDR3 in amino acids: CASSQGLDQRPFF. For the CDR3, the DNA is TGTGCCAGCAGCCAAGGCCTGGACCAGCGACCGTTCTTC.

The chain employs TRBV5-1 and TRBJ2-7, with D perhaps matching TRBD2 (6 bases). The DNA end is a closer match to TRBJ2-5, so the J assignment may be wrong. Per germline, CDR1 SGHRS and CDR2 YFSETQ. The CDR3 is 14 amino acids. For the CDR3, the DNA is TGCGCCAGCAGCAGGCGGCAGGAGGGGAAGACCCAGTACTTC. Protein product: CASSRRQEGKTQYF.

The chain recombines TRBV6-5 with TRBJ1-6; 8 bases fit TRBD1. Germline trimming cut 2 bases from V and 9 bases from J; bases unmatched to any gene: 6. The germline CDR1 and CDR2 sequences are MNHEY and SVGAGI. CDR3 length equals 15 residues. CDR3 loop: CASSYRGQGSSPLHF. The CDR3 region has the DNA TGTGCCAGCAGTTACCGAGGACAGGGTAGTTCACCCCTCCACTTT.

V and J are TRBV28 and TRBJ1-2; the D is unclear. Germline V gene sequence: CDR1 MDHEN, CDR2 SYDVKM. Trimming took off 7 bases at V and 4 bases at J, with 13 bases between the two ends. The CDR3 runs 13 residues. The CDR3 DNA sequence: TGTGCCAGCACCCCACAAATAGCCTATGGCTACACCTTC. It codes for CASTPQIAYGYTF.

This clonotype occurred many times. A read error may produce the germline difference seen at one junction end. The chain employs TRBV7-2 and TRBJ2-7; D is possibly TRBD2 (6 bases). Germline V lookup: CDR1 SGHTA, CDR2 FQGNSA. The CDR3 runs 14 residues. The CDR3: CASSLEGGSYEQYF. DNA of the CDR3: TGTGCCAGCAGTTTAGAGGGAGGCTCCTACGAGCAGTACTTC.

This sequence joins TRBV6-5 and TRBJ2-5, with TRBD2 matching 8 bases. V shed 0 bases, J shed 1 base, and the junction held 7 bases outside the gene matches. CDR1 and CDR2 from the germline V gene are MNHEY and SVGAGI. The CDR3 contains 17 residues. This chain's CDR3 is CASSYSVVAGRQETQYF. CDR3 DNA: TGTGCCAGCAGTTACTCTGTGGTAGCGGGGCGCCAAGAGACCCAGTACTTC.

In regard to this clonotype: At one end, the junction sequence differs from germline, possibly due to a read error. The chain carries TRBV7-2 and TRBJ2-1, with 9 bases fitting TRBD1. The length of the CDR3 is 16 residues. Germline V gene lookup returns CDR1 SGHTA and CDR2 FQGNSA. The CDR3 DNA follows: TGTGCCAGCAGCTTTACCGGGACAGGGACCTACAATGAGCGGTTCTTC. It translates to CASSFTGTGTYNERFF. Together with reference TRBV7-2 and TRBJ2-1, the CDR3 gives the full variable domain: GAGVSQSPSNKVTEKGKDVELRCDPISGHTALYWYRQSLGQGLEFLIYFQGNSAPDKSGLPSDRFSAERTGGSVSTLTIQRTQQEDSAVYLCASSFTGTGTYNERFFGPGTRLTVL.

The CDR3 region is CASRMFYGYTF. In DNA form, the CDR3 reads TGTGCCAGCCGCATGTTTTATGGCTACACCTTC. The gene calls are TRBV12-3 or TRBV12-4 and TRBJ1-2; D is unclear. This CDR3 has 11 residues. Trimming left V 8 bases short and J 5 bases short, with 9 bases between.

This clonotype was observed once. The CDR3 nucleotides are TGTGCCAGCAGTCCGGACCTAGCGGGGGGGCCAGAGACCCAGTACTTC. It codes for CASSPDLAGGPETQYF. The chain has TRBV12-3 or TRBV12-4 and TRBJ2-7; 12 nucleotides agree with TRBD2. With the DNA end fitting TRBJ2-5 better, the J assignment may be wrong. The CDR3 contains 16 residues.

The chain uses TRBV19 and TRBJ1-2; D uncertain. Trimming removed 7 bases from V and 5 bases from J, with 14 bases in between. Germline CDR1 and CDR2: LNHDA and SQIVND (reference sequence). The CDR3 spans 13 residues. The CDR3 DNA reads TGTGCCAGTACCCCGGCGGCTGGTTATGGCTACACCTTC. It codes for CASTPAAGYGYTF.

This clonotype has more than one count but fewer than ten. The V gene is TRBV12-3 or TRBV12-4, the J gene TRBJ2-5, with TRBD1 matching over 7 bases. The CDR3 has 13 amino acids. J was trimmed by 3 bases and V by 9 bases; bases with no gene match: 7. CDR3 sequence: CASRTGDKETQYF. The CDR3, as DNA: TGTGCCAGTCGGACAGGAGATAAAGAGACCCAGTACTTC.

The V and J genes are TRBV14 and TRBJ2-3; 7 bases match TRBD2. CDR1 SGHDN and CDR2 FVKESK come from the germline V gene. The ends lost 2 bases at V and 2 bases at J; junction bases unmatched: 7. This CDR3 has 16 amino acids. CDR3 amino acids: CASSQIGGGHTDTQYF. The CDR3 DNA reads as TGTGCCAGCAGCCAAATCGGCGGGGGTCACACAGATACGCAGTATTTT.

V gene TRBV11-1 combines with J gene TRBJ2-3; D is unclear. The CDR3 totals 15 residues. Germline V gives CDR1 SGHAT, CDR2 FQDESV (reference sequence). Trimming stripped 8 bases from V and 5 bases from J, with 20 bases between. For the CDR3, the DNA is TGTGCCAGCTCGGAGATTTTCCCGTTTAGAGATACGCAGTATTTT. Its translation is CASSEIFPFRDTQYF.

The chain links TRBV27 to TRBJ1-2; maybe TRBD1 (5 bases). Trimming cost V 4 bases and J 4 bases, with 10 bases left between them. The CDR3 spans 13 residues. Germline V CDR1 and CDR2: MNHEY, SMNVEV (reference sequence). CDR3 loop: CASSSDNSYGYTF. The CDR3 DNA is TGTGCCAGCAGTTCGGACAACTCCTATGGCTACACCTTC.

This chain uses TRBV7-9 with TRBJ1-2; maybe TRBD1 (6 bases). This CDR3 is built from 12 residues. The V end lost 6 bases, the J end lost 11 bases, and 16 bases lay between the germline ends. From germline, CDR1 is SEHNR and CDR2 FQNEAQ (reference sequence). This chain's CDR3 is CASRGDTGSYTF. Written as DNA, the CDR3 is TGTGCCAGCAGAGGGGACACGGGGAGTTACACCTTC.

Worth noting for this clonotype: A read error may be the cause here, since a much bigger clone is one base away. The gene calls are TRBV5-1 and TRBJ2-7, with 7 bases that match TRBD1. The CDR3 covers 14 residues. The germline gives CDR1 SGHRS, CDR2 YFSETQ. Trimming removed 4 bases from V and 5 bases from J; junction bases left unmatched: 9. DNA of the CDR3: TGCGCCAGCAGCGTGAGAGGGGGCGCGGACGAGCAGTACTTC. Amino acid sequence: CASSVRGGADEQYF.

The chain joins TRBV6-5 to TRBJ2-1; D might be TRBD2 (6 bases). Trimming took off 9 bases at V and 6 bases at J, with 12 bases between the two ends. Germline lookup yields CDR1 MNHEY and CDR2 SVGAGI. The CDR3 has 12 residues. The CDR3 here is CASGGTVNEQFF. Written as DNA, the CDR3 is TGTGCCAGTGGAGGGACCGTCAATGAGCAGTTCTTC.

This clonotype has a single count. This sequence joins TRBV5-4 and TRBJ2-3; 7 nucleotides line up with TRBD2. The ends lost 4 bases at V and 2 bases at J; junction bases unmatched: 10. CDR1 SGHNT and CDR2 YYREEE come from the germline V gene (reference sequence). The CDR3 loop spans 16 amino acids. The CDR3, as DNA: TGTGCCAGCAGCCCCGGGCGGGGGTCCTACACAGATACGCAGTATTTT. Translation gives CASSPGRGSYTDTQYF.

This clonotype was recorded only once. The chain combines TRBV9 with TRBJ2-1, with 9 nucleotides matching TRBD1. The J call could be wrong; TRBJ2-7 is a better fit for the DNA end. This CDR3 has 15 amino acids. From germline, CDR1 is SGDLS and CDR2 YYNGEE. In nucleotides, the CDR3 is TGTGCCAGCAGCGACCGGGACAGGGTTTGCAATGAGCAGTACTTC. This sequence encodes CASSDRDRVCNEQYF.